What follows is one T cell receptor beta chain and its context. Its antigen is as yet unknown. The sample contains more than one DNA sequence encoding this CDR3. The data stem from a study of cytomegalovirus exposure and HLA in healthy donors. General study points: In a later analysis, an Asian-associated ancestry cluster reportedly showed fewer N-insertions than the roughly 650-donor mean.

The CDR3 length is 15 residues. The trim removed 2 bases at V and 0 bases at J, leaving 1 base unmatched. Germline assignment: CDR1 SGHRS and CDR2 YFSETQ. 13 Jbeta primers and 60 Vbeta primers were used for the PCR. The method was immunoSEQ multiplex PCR; TCRdb's version includes in-frame clones alone and lacks a portion of them. The sample holds around 170,000 clones; 70% to 80% are singletons and the top ten take around 2.4%. The sequence came from a man aged 60-69 years in good health and CMV-seronegative. This chain uses TRBV5-1 with TRBJ2-1; 8 nucleotides agree with TRBD2. Material: PBMCs. CDR3 in DNA: TGCGCCAGCAGCTTAACTAGCGGCTCCTACAATGAGCAGTTCTTC. Translated: CASSLTSGSYNEQFF.